A selection of T cell receptor beta chains follows, all from one sample in a study of spatial heterogeneity in lung cancer. Each CDR3 protein is one row after TCRdb ran MiXCR on the 5' RACE reads. Of nearly 80,000 distinct CDR3 sequences in the sample, about 8.5% are singletons; the top ten hold 6.5% to 8.5%. Source: PBMCs, taken at surgery. These receptor sequences come from a male donor with early-stage non-small cell lung cancer. Both conserved end residues are part of each CDR3. D genes are given only for firm matches. The size entry is marked missing in some rows and otherwise reads once, few, many or a size class.

size: many; J: TRBJ1-1; V: TRBV5-1; D: .; DNA: TGCGCCAGCAGCCGGCCGGGACTTGAAGCTTTCTTT; CDR3: CASSRPGLEAFF
size: many; J: TRBJ2-1; V: TRBV5-1; D: .; DNA: TGCGCCAGCAGTGGGGACTCTAATGAGCAGTTCTTC; CDR3: CASSGDSNEQFF
size: few; J: TRBJ2-7; V: TRBV5-1; D: .; DNA: TGCGCCAGCAGCCGGGGCGGGACTCCCCCCTACGAGCAGTACTTC; CDR3: CASSRGGTPPYEQYF
size: few; J: TRBJ1-5; V: TRBV5-6; D: .; DNA: TGTGCCAGCAGCTTGGGACATACGAGGAATCAGCCCCAGCATTTT; CDR3: CASSLGHTRNQPQHF
size: many; J: TRBJ1-1; V: TRBV10-3; D: TRBD1; DNA: TGTGCCATCAAGCAGGGGGTGTACACTGAAGCTTTCTTT; CDR3: CAIKQGVYTEAFF
size: .; J: TRBJ2-5; V: TRBV9; D: TRBD1; DNA: TGTGCCAGCAGCGTAACCGGACAGGGGGCTGAGGAGACCCAGTACTTC; CDR3: CASSVTGQGAEETQYF
size: many; J: TRBJ2-2; V: TRBV7-9; D: TRBD2; DNA: TGTGCCAGCAGCTTCGGACTAGCTGCCGGGGAGCTGTTTTTT; CDR3: CASSFGLAAGELFF
size: many; J: TRBJ1-1; V: TRBV5-1; D: .; DNA: TGCGCCAGCAGCTCCCAGGGGATTCGGGGTACTGAAGCTTTCTTT; CDR3: CASSSQGIRGTEAFF
size: few; J: TRBJ1-5; V: TRBV5-6; D: .; DNA: TGTGCCAGCAGCTTATGGGGGGCTGACAATCAGCCCCAGCATTTT; CDR3: CASSLWGADNQPQHF
size: many; J: TRBJ2-1; V: TRBV5-1; D: .; DNA: TGCGCCAGCAGCTTGGCCTCCGGGTTGGGGGCGGCCTCCTACAATGAGCAGTTCTTC; CDR3: CASSLASGLGAASYNEQFF
size: many; J: TRBJ1-5; V: TRBV3-1; D: TRBD1; DNA: TGTGCCAGCAGCCAAGGGGAACGAACGGGACAGGGGGCTAAAGGGCGCCAGCCCCAGCATTTT; CDR3: CASSQGERTGQGAKGRQPQHF
size: many; J: TRBJ1-2; V: TRBV11-2; D: .; DNA: TGTGCCAGCAGCTCAGGCGGGTGGGGCTACACCTTC; CDR3: CASSSGGWGYTF
size: many; J: TRBJ1-1; V: TRBV4-3; D: .; DNA: TGCGCCAGCAGCCAGACGTGGGGCACTGAAGCTTTCTTT; CDR3: CASSQTWGTEAFF
size: .; J: TRBJ2-5; V: TRBV6-6; D: TRBD2; DNA: TGTGCCAGCAGTTCCGGGACTAGCGGGAGCGAGACCCAGTACTTC; CDR3: CASSSGTSGSETQYF
size: many; J: TRBJ1-5; V: TRBV5-6; D: .; DNA: TGTGCCAGCAGTCCTCAGGGTCAGCCCCAGCATTTT; CDR3: CASSPQGQPQHF
size: many; J: TRBJ2-5; V: TRBV7-2; D: TRBD2; DNA: TGTGCCAGCAGCTTGAGGGGGACTAGCGGAGAGACCCAGTACTTC; CDR3: CASSLRGTSGETQYF
size: many; J: TRBJ2-3; V: TRBV12-5; D: .; DNA: TGTGCTAGTTCCCGATCAGTTTTCACAGATACGCAGTATTTT; CDR3: CASSRSVFTDTQYF
size: many; J: TRBJ1-6; V: TRBV6-5; D: .; DNA: TGTGCCAGCAGTTCCACGGAGAATAATTCACCCCTCCACTTT; CDR3: CASSSTENNSPLHF
size: few; J: TRBJ2-1; V: TRBV6-1; D: .; DNA: TGTGCCAGCACGAACCCCTACAATGAGCAGTTCTTC; CDR3: CASTNPYNEQFF
size: few; J: TRBJ1-3; V: TRBV7-2; D: .; DNA: TGTGCCAGCAGCTCCTTTGGACAGACAAACACCATATATTTT; CDR3: CASSSFGQTNTIYF
size: .; J: TRBJ1-1; V: TRBV12-3/TRBV12-4; D: .; DNA: TGTGCCAGCAGACCTGAGGGCCCAACCAAACACACTGAAGCTTTCTTT; CDR3: CASRPEGPTKHTEAFF
size: many; J: TRBJ2-5; V: TRBV24-1; D: TRBD2; DNA: TGTGCCACCAGTGATGCTAGCGGGAGTGGTGAGACCCAGTACTTC; CDR3: CATSDASGSGETQYF
size: .; J: TRBJ2-7; V: TRBV27; D: .; DNA: TGTGCCAGCAGTATCGGAGAGATCTACGAGCAGTACTTC; CDR3: CASSIGEIYEQYF
size: many; J: TRBJ2-7; V: TRBV20-1; D: .; DNA: TGCAGTGCTAGAGTTCCACTAGGAAGCTACGAGCAGTACTTC; CDR3: CSARVPLGSYEQYF
size: many; J: TRBJ2-7; V: TRBV7-9; D: .; DNA: TGTGCCAGCAGCCCACGAAGTTCCTACGAGCAGTACTTC; CDR3: CASSPRSSYEQYF
size: few; J: TRBJ2-3; V: TRBV7-2; D: .; DNA: TGTGCCAGCAGCCCCCTAGGATTAGCTGGAGATACGCAGTATTTT; CDR3: CASSPLGLAGDTQYF
size: many; J: TRBJ2-7; V: TRBV5-1; D: .; DNA: TGCGCCAGCAGCGGAGGGGGACCTAACTACGAGCAGTACTTC; CDR3: CASSGGGPNYEQYF
size: many; J: TRBJ1-4; V: TRBV19; D: .; DNA: TGTGCCAGTAGTCAAGGGAAACTGTTTTTT; CDR3: CASSQGKLFF
size: few; J: TRBJ2-7; V: TRBV12-3/TRBV12-4; D: TRBD1; DNA: TGTGCCAGCAGGTCCACAGGGGGTGGCTACGAGCAGTACTTC; CDR3: CASRSTGGGYEQYF
size: few; J: TRBJ1-2; V: TRBV2; D: .; DNA: TGTGCCAGCACCCGAACCCCAGGGAGATCTCATGGCTACACCTTC; CDR3: CASTRTPGRSHGYTF
size: many; J: TRBJ1-1; V: TRBV3-1; D: TRBD1; DNA: TGTGCCAGCAGCCAAGGGACAGGGAGGACTGAAGCTTTCTTT; CDR3: CASSQGTGRTEAFF
size: few; J: TRBJ2-3; V: TRBV24-1; D: .; DNA: TGTGCCACCAGTGACCCTCGGGAACAGGCCACAGATACGCAGTATTTT; CDR3: CATSDPREQATDTQYF
size: .; J: TRBJ2-5; V: TRBV7-3; D: .; DNA: TGTGCCAGCAGCTTGACGGGGGAAGAGACCCAGTACTTC; CDR3: CASSLTGEETQYF
size: few; J: TRBJ2-1; V: TRBV10-3; D: .; DNA: TGTGCCACCGCGGGGGCGGGCAATGAGCAGTTCTTC; CDR3: CATAGAGNEQFF
size: .; J: TRBJ2-7; V: TRBV19; D: .; DNA: TGTGCCAGTAGTGCGGGACAGCCCTACGAGCAGTACTTC; CDR3: CASSAGQPYEQYF
size: few; J: TRBJ1-6; V: TRBV29-1; D: .; DNA: TGCAGCGTACGGCAGAATAATTCACCCCTCCACTTT; CDR3: CSVRQNNSPLHF
size: many; J: TRBJ2-1; V: TRBV29-1; D: TRBD2; DNA: TGCAGCGTTTGGGGGACTAGCTCTGACAATGAGCAGTTCTTC; CDR3: CSVWGTSSDNEQFF
size: medium-sized; J: TRBJ1-1; V: TRBV4-3; D: .; DNA: TGCGCCAGCAGCCAAGACCCGCAGGGTGCGACTGAAGCTTTCTTT; CDR3: CASSQDPQGATEAFF
size: few; J: TRBJ1-1; V: TRBV15; D: .; DNA: TGTGCCACCAGCAGCCCAGGGTGGACTGAAGCTTTCTTT; CDR3: CATSSPGWTEAFF
size: many; J: TRBJ2-1; V: TRBV27; D: .; DNA: TGTGCCAGCAGCCAGACAGGATTAAAGACCAATGAGCAGTTCTTC; CDR3: CASSQTGLKTNEQFF
size: many; J: TRBJ2-2; V: TRBV5-4; D: .; DNA: TGTGCCAGCAGCCCAAGGCAGGCACCGAACACCGGGGAGCTGTTTTTT; CDR3: CASSPRQAPNTGELFF
size: few; J: TRBJ1-4; V: TRBV19; D: .; DNA: TGTGCCAGTAGTATTCCGGGACAAGCAACTAATGAAAAACTGTTTTTT; CDR3: CASSIPGQATNEKLFF
size: .; J: TRBJ1-4; V: TRBV5-6; D: .; DNA: TGTGCCAGCAGCTTGGTTCAGGGTGGTGAAAAACTGTTTTTT; CDR3: CASSLVQGGEKLFF
size: .; J: TRBJ1-4; V: TRBV20-1; D: .; DNA: TGCAGTGCTCGCCCGGGGGGGGCTTTCGGTGAAAAACTGTTTTTT; CDR3: CSARPGGAFGEKLFF
size: .; J: TRBJ1-6; V: TRBV7-2; D: .; DNA: TGTGCCAGCAGCTCCGTAGCCCTCTCTTCACCCCTCCACTTT; CDR3: CASSSVALSSPLHF
size: many; J: TRBJ1-2; V: TRBV6-2/TRBV6-3; D: TRBD1; DNA: TGTGCCAGCAGCCAACGACAGGGGAGAGGCTACACCTTC; CDR3: CASSQRQGRGYTF
size: few; J: TRBJ2-1; V: TRBV20-1; D: .; DNA: TGCAGTGCTATGAGCGGAAGCCGTTTCAATGAGCAGTTCTTC; CDR3: CSAMSGSRFNEQFF
size: many; J: TRBJ2-3; V: TRBV3-1; D: .; DNA: TGTGCCAGCAGCCCTAGGGACCACCAGACGCAGTATTTT; CDR3: CASSPRDHQTQYF
size: .; J: TRBJ1-1; V: TRBV11-3; D: .; DNA: TGTGCCAGCAGCCCAGGACCGCACAACACTGAAGCTTTCTTT; CDR3: CASSPGPHNTEAFF